This T cell receptor beta chain was documented in a study of response to subunit inactivated influenza vaccine. Broader study findings: There was a suggestion from the authors that each seasonal influenza vaccination recruits few new T cells.

There are a few counts of this clonotype. Antigen specificity is unknown. CDR1 GTSNPN and CDR2 SVGIG come from the germline V gene (reference sequence). V shed 3 bases and J shed 4 bases, with 18 bases lying between them. This CDR3 spans 15 amino acids. TCRdb reprocessed the RT-PCR reads via MiXCR and lists one record per CDR3 protein. The data contain approximately 700,000 distinct CDR3 sequences, 15% to 17% of them singletons. The specimen was PBMCs from blood, collected roughly 12 days after vaccination. The chain recombines TRBV30 with TRBJ1-2; D remains ambiguous. This clonotype originated in a man over 45 who received an inactivated influenza vaccine. CDR3 region: CAWSVLDQPSYGYTF. CDR3 in DNA: TGTGCCTGGAGCGTGCTGGACCAGCCGTCCTATGGCTACACCTTC.